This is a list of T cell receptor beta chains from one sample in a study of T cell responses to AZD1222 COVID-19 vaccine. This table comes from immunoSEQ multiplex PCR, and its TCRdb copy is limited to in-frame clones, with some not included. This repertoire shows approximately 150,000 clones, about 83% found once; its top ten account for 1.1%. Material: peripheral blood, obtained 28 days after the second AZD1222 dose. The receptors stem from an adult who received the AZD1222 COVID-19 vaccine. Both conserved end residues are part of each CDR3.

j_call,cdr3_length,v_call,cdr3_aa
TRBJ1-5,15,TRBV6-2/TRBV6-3,CASSWGTGGNQPQHF
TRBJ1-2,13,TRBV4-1,CASSRDSNYGYTF
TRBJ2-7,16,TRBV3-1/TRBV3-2,CASSQDGGQGAKAQYF
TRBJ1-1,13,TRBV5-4,CASTMGRTSEAFF
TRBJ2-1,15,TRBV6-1,CASSDLAGGPDEQFF
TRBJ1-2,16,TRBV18,CASSPGTVPGGYGYTF
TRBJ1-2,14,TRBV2,CASTRTGANYGYTF
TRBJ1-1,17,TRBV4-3,CASSQDWRGIMNTEAFF
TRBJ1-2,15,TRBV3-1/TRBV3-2,CASSRGQGAGYGYTF
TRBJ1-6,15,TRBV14,CASSQEQGAGSPLHF
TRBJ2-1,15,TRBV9,CASSYALESYNEQFF
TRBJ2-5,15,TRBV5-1,CASCDGFGGSTTQYF
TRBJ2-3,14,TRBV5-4,CASSSPQGYGTQYF
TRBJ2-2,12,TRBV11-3,CASGFSTGELFF
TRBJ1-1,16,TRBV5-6,CASSLSNSGGASEAFF
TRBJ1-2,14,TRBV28,CASSLDGPGYGYTF
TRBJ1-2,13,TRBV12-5,CASGRDSIYGYTF
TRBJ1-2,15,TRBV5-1,CASSRDAADRYGYTF
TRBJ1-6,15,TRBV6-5,CASSYRGQDGSPLHF